Below, 25 T cell receptor beta chains from the same sample are listed, as sequenced in a study of a mutant IDH1 vaccine in newly diagnosed glioma. These receptors are not linked to any known antigen. TCRdb's table, derived via immunoSEQ multiplex PCR, lists solely in-frame clones and lacks some. The data hold under 45,000 clones, with around 76% observed a single time. Time point denoted: week 23, last vaccination. Vaccination used 300 ug of mutant IDH1 20-mer peptide per dose, with topical imiquimod. Sequenced material: PBMCs, taken from a glioma patient whose treatment included an IDH1 peptide vaccine. These receptors originate from a man between 45 and 60 years old with glioma.

This clone has just one count. The chain combines TRBV4-1 with TRBJ1-5; TRBD1 matches at 10 bases. There are 18 residues in the CDR3. V lost 3 bases, J lost 6 bases, and 14 bases stayed unmatched. Germline CDR1 MGHRA, CDR2 YSYEKL. The CDR3 reads CASSHHRLGTGEGQPQHF. The DNA for the CDR3 is TGCGCCAGCAGCCACCACCGTTTAGGGACAGGGGAAGGTCAGCCCCAGCATTTT.

V is TRBV7-8 and J is TRBJ1-4; possibly TRBD1 for D (6 bases). V dropped 3 bases and J dropped 8 bases, with 13 bases sitting between them. The germline V gene has CDR1 SGHVS and CDR2 FQNEAQ. This CDR3 spans 14 amino acids. CDR3 DNA: TGTGCCAGCAGCTTGACACCCCAGGGGGAAAAACTGTTTTTT. Translated, it gives CASSLTPQGEKLFF.

The chain recombines TRBV9 with TRBJ2-2; 7 bases fit TRBD1. The length of the CDR3 is 14 residues. Germline CDR1 is SGDLS and CDR2 is YYNGEE. The V segment lost 0 bases and the J segment 7 bases; nucleotides outside the gene matches: 3. CDR3 region: CASSVEGAVGELFF. The CDR3 DNA is TGTGCCAGCAGCGTAGAGGGGGCGGTCGGGGAGCTGTTTTTT.

The chain couples TRBV4-3 to TRBJ2-1; 8 bases match TRBD1. The V and J ends lost 4 bases and 6 bases, in that order; junction bases with no gene match: 8. The length of the CDR3 is 15 residues. CDR1 and CDR2 (germline): LGHNA, YSLEER. CDR3 sequence reads: CASSPSLDRVNEQFF. CDR3 DNA sequence: TGCGCCAGCAGCCCATCGCTGGACAGGGTCAATGAGCAGTTCTTC.

V is TRBV30 and J is TRBJ1-5, with 9 bases identical to TRBD1. The CDR3 contains 14 residues. J was trimmed by 4 bases and V by 5 bases; bases with no gene match: 6. CDR1 is GTSNPN, CDR2 SVGIG, per germline (reference sequence). The CDR3 DNA reads TGTGCCTGGGCCCAAGGACAGGGGAATCAGCCCCAGCATTTT. Encoded protein: CAWAQGQGNQPQHF.

The V and J genes are TRBV30 and TRBJ2-1; no reliable D call. Germline V gene data show CDR1 as GTSNPN and CDR2 as SVGIG (reference sequence). V lost 1 base to trimming and J lost 4 bases, with 8 bases between them. The CDR3 has 13 residues. CDR3 in amino acids: CAWSGLTYNEQFF. The CDR3, as DNA: TGTGCCTGGAGTGGCCTGACATACAATGAGCAGTTCTTC.

The CDR3 region is CASSNSGQGPTDEQYF. The CDR3 DNA is TGTGCCAGTAGTAATTCTGGCCAAGGACCCACGGACGAGCAGTACTTC. The chain joins TRBV19 to TRBJ2-7, with D hard to call. The CDR3 consists of 16 residues. In germline, CDR1 is LNHDA, CDR2 SQIVND (reference sequence). Trimming took 4 bases from V and 5 from J, leaving 21 bases between them.

This sequence joins TRBV6-1 and TRBJ2-1; 8 bases are a match to TRBD1. V was pared by 10 bases and J by 3 bases, with 5 bases of the junction left unmatched. CDR1 and CDR2 from the germline V gene are MNHNS and SASEGT. This CDR3 is built from 13 residues. CDR3 bases: TGTGCCACCCGACAGGGGAACTACAATGAGCAGTTCTTC. Translating gives CATRQGNYNEQFF.

This rearrangement joins TRBV10-3 to TRBJ2-2; TRBD2 matches 12 bases. CDR1 is ENHRY and CDR2 is SYGVKD in the germline V gene. This CDR3 contains 17 residues. V gave up 5 bases and J gave up 5 bases; unmatched junction bases: 9. CDR3 nucleotide sequence: TGTGCCATCAGTACGACTAGCGGGGGCCCCGAGACCGGGGAGCTGTTTTTT. Protein sequence: CAISTTSGGPETGELFF.

The V gene is TRBV10-2, the J gene TRBJ1-2, with a tentative D call TRBD1 (6 bases). Trimming cost V 6 bases and J 6 bases, with 14 bases left between them. The CDR3 runs 13 residues. Germline V gene lookup returns CDR1 WSHSY and CDR2 SAAADI. The CDR3 loop reads CASRRGIEDGYTF. CDR3 in DNA: TGCGCCAGCAGGAGGGGGATAGAAGATGGCTACACCTTC.

The chain couples TRBV9 to TRBJ2-5; 12 bases are shared with TRBD2. This CDR3 spans 17 amino acids. Germline V gene data show CDR1 as SGDLS and CDR2 as YYNGEE. V lost 0 bases, J lost 5 bases, and 8 bases stayed unmatched. CDR3 coding DNA: TGTGCCAGCAGCGTAGGGAGACTAGCGGGGGAATTGGAGACCCAGTACTTC. Encoded protein: CASSVGRLAGELETQYF.

The V call is TRBV7-9, the J call TRBJ2-2; a weak D match, TRBD2 (7 bases). The CDR3 covers 17 residues. V was shortened by 5 bases and J by 3 bases, with 19 bases between the two germline ends. Germline CDR1 and CDR2: SEHNR and FQNEAQ (reference sequence). CDR3 nucleotide sequence: TGTGCCAGCAGCCCAGAGGGGGGGGCAGTTTACACCGGGGAGCTGTTTTTT. Protein: CASSPEGGAVYTGELFF.

By sample share, this clone is medium-sized. The chain carries TRBV9 and TRBJ2-7, with a tentative D call TRBD1 (5 bases). Germline assignment: CDR1 SGDLS and CDR2 YYNGEE. The CDR3 runs 14 residues. The V end was cut by 0 bases, the J end by 3 bases, with 10 bases between. The CDR3 here is CASSVDTGVYEQYF. CDR3 sequence (DNA): TGTGCCAGCAGCGTAGATACAGGAGTCTACGAGCAGTACTTC. Variable domain in full (rest from reference TRBV9 and TRBJ2-7): DSGVTQTPKHLITATGQRVTLRCSPRSGDLSVYWYQQSLDQGLQFLIQYYNGEERAKGNILERFSAQQFPDLHSELNLSSLELGDSALYFCASSVDTGVYEQYFGPGTRLTVT.

The rearrangement uses TRBV11-2 and TRBJ1-6; no clear D. Germline CDR1 and CDR2: SGHAT and FQNNGV. Trimming took off 0 bases at V and 7 bases at J, with 4 bases between the two ends. The length of the CDR3 is 13 residues. For the CDR3, the DNA is TGTGCCAGCAGCTTAGATGAGAATTCACCCCTCCACTTT. It specifies CASSLDENSPLHF.

This chain uses TRBV12-5 with TRBJ1-1, with a weak D call TRBD1 (5 bases). Germline lookup yields CDR1 LGHNT and CDR2 FRNRAP. Between the trimmed V and J ends, which lost 7 bases and 10 bases, there was a span of 16 bases. The CDR3 has 12 amino acids. The CDR3 nucleotides read TGTGCTAGTGCCCCGGGGGGGGTCAGAGCTTTCTTT. Translated, it gives CASAPGGVRAFF. The complete variable domain, with remaining parts taken from reference TRBV12-5 and TRBJ1-1, reads DARVTQTPRHKVTEMGQEVTMRCQPILGHNTVFWYRQTMMQGLELLAYFRNRAPLDDSGMPKDRFSAEMPDATLATLKIQPSEPRDSAVYFCASAPGGVRAFFGQGTRLTVV.

A few counts support this clone. DNA of the CDR3: TGTGCCAGCAGCTCGGGACAGGGCGGCCAGCCCCAGCATTTT. Translated: CASSSGQGGQPQHF. The rearrangement links TRBV2 to TRBJ1-5; TRBD1 aligns across 9 bases. This CDR3 contains 14 residues. Germline CDR1 reads SNHLY; CDR2 reads FYNNEI. Trimming cost V 6 bases and J 7 bases; bases outside gene matches: 7.

This clone was detected only once. The chain carries TRBV29-1 and TRBJ2-1; D ambiguous. V was clipped by 0 bases and J by 3 bases, with 12 bases between them. Looked up from germline, CDR1 is SQVTM and CDR2 is ANQGSEA. This CDR3 is 15 amino acids long. CDR3 protein: CSVEDPQSRYNEQFF. CDR3 sequence (DNA): TGCAGCGTTGAAGATCCCCAATCCCGCTACAATGAGCAGTTCTTC.

The chain combines TRBV4-3 with TRBJ1-5; D is ambiguous. Germline loops: CDR1 LGHNA, CDR2 YSLEER. V lost 0 bases and J 0 bases, leaving 12 bases between the germline ends. The CDR3 spans 17 residues. Here the CDR3 reads CASSQEYAFISNQPQHF. The CDR3 region has the DNA TGCGCCAGCAGCCAAGAATATGCCTTTATTAGCAATCAGCCCCAGCATTTT.

This chain links TRBV18 with TRBJ2-3, with 10 bases matching TRBD1. Germline lookup yields CDR1 KGHSH and CDR2 LQKENI. V trimming: 0 bases; J trimming: 3 bases; junction bases outside the gene matches: 6. The CDR3 contains 17 residues. CDR3 amino acids: CASSPPVGQGPTDTQYF. DNA of the CDR3: TGTGCCAGCTCACCACCGGTGGGACAGGGGCCGACAGATACGCAGTATTTT.

CDR3 in amino acids: CASGTRGPNEQYF. The CDR3 bases are TGTGCCAGCGGTACAAGGGGTCCGAACGAGCAGTACTTC. The chain employs TRBV28 and TRBJ2-7; TRBD1 is a possible D gene (5 bases). Germline CDR1 and CDR2: MDHEN and SYDVKM. This CDR3 is 13 amino acids long. V shed 8 bases and J shed 5 bases, with 16 bases lying between them.

The genes are TRBV19 and TRBJ2-1; 12 bases agree with TRBD2. The CDR3 covers 15 residues. The junction had 4 bases not matched to a gene; V was cut back by 2 bases and J by 8 bases. Per the germline V gene, CDR1 is LNHDA and CDR2 is SQIVND (reference sequence). For the CDR3, the DNA is TGTGCCAGTAGTATACCTAGCGGGGGGGAGGATGAGCAGTTCTTC. This encodes CASSIPSGGEDEQFF.

This clone is deemed medium-sized. The V and J genes are TRBV4-2 and TRBJ2-7; TRBD1 or TRBD2 may be the D gene (8 bases each). CDR3 length equals 16 residues. V was cut by 4 bases and J by 2 bases, with 18 bases left in between. Per the germline V gene, CDR1 is LGHNA and CDR2 is YNFKEQ. CDR3 sequence (DNA): TGTGCCAGCAGCCTAACCAGGGGGCGGGAGGCCTACGAGCAGTACTTC. It encodes CASSLTRGREAYEQYF.

This chain connects TRBV14 to TRBJ2-1; D is undetermined. Trimming took 4 bases from V and 0 from J, leaving 13 bases between them. There are 16 residues in the CDR3. Per the germline V gene, CDR1 is SGHDN and CDR2 is FVKESK. The CDR3 loop is CASSPPGTLSYNEQFF. CDR3 nucleotide sequence: TGTGCCAGCAGCCCTCCCGGAACACTCTCCTACAATGAGCAGTTCTTC.

The J gene is TRBJ1-1, the V gene TRBV5-8; D ambiguous. Germline V lookup: CDR1 SGHTS, CDR2 YDEGEE. CDR3 length: 13 amino acids. Trimming pared 4 bases from V and 1 base from J, leaving 8 bases between. The CDR3 DNA is TGTGCCAGCAGCGCCGGCCAGAACACTGAAGCTTTCTTT. Protein: CASSAGQNTEAFF.

This clone occurred once. The V gene is TRBV29-1, the J gene TRBJ1-1; the D gene is possibly TRBD1 (5 bases). Trimming left V 6 bases short and J 11 bases short, with 19 bases between. CDR3 size: 12 residues. Germline V CDR1 and CDR2: SQVTM, ANQGSEA. Written as DNA, the CDR3 is TGCAGCGTCTCGAGTACAGAAAGGGGCGCTTTCTTT. Translating gives CSVSSTERGAFF.